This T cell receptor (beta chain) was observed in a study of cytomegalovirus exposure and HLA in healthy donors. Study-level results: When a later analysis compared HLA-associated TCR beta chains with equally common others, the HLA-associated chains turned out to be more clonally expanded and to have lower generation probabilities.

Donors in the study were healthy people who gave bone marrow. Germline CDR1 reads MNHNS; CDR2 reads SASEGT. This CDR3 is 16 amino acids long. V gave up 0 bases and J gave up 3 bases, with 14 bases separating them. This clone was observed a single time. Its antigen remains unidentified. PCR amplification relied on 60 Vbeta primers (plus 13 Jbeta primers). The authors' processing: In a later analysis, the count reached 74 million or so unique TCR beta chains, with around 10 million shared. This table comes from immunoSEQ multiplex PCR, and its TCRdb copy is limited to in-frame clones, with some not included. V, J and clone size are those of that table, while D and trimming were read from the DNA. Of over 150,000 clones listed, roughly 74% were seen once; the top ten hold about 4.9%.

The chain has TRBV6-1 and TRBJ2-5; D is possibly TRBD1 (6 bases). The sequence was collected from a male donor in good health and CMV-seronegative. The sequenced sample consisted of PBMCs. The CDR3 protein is CASSEAGVQGKETQYF. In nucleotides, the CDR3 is TGTGCCAGCAGTGAAGCCGGGGTACAGGGAAAAGAGACCCAGTACTTC.